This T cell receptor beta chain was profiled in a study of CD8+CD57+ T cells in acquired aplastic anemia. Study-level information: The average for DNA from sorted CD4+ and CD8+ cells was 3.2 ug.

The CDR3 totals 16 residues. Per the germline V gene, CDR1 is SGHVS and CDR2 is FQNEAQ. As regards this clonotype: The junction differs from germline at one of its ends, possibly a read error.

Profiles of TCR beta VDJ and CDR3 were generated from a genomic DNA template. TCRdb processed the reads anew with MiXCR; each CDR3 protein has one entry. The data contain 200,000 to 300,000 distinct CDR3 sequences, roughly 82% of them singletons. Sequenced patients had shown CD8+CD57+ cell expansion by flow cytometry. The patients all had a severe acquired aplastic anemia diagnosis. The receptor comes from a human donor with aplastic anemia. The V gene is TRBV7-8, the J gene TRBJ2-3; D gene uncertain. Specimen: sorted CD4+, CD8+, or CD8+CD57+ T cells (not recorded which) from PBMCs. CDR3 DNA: TGTGCCAGCAGCCCAGCGAGAGGTGACGATACAGATAAGCAGTATTTT. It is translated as CASSPARGDDTDKQYF.